This entry lists 29 T cell receptor beta chains sequenced from one sample in a study of cytomegalovirus exposure and HLA in healthy donors. Both 60 Vbeta primers and 13 Jbeta primers went into the PCR. The data were produced by immunoSEQ multiplex PCR, yet TCRdb's version contains in-frame clones alone and is incomplete. The profile shows about 52,000 clones, 73% of them singletons. Sequenced sample: PBMCs. These receptors were collected from a young man in good health and CMV-seronegative.

This sequence joins TRBV19 and TRBJ2-7, with 7 positions matching TRBD1. The CDR3 sequence is 13 residues long. V lost 5 bases, J lost 2 bases, and 3 bases stayed unmatched. The V gene's germline CDR1 is LNHDA and CDR2 SQIVND (reference sequence). CDR3: CASSSGQPYEQYF. In DNA form, the CDR3 reads TGTGCCAGTAGTTCGGGACAGCCCTACGAGCAGTACTTC.

V is TRBV25-1 and J is TRBJ1-5; the match to TRBD1 covers 10 bases. This CDR3 has 13 amino acids. Germline assignment: CDR1 MGHDK and CDR2 SYGVNS. V was pared by 4 bases and J by 10 bases, with 4 bases of the junction left unmatched. The CDR3 bases are TGTGCCAGCAGTGCGACAGGGGGCACCCCCCAGCATTTT. It specifies CASSATGGTPQHF.

This clone was detected a few times. The chain has TRBV11-3 and TRBJ2-5, with 7 positions matching TRBD1. Germline values: CDR1 SGHNT, CDR2 YENEEA. V was clipped by 4 bases and J by 1 base; unmatched bases: 3. The CDR3 loop spans 14 amino acids. The CDR3 loop is CASSSSGGQETQYF. The DNA of the CDR3 is TGTGCCAGCAGCTCCTCAGGGGGCCAAGAGACCCAGTACTTC.

J is TRBJ2-2 and V is TRBV7-9; 10 bases line up with TRBD2. Germline CDR1 is SEHNR and CDR2 is FQNEAQ (reference sequence). The CDR3 is 16 residues long. Losses at the gene ends were 5 bases for V and 1 base for J; bases not matched to a gene: 4. The CDR3 DNA follows: TGTGCCAGCAGCCCGAGGACTAGCGGGAACACCGGGGAGCTGTTTTTT. Encoded protein: CASSPRTSGNTGELFF.

The rearrangement links TRBV5-6 to TRBJ2-7; maybe TRBD2 (5 bases). Germline V gene data show CDR1 as SGHDT and CDR2 as YYEEEE. The V end lost 3 bases, the J end lost 5 bases, and 6 bases lay between the germline ends. CDR3 length: 11 residues. CDR3 sequence: CASSYGNEQYF. CDR3 bases: TGTGCCAGCAGCTACGGGAACGAGCAGTACTTC.

The CDR3, as DNA: TGCGCCAGCAGCCCCCCCTTAACAGGGGGAAATTCACCCCTCCACTTT. Translating gives CASSPPLTGGNSPLHF. This rearrangement joins TRBV4-1 to TRBJ1-6, with 8 bases fitting TRBD1. Germline V lookup: CDR1 MGHRA, CDR2 YSYEKL. CDR3 length: 16 residues. V shed 4 bases and J 7 bases; nucleotides not matched to a gene: 9.

The gene calls are TRBV29-1 and TRBJ1-4, with D unclear. V shed 7 bases and J shed 8 bases, with 14 bases lying between them. The V gene's germline CDR1 is SQVTM and CDR2 ANQGSEA. There are 12 residues in the CDR3. The CDR3: CSGGLGGEKLFF. CDR3 bases: TGCAGCGGCGGACTGGGAGGCGAAAAACTGTTTTTT.

This clone was seen a handful of times. The CDR3 nucleotides are TGCGCCAGCACCTCCCGAGGGGACAGGGAGGTTTCGAGCTCCTACAATGAGCAGTTCTTC. Its translation: CASTSRGDREVSSSYNEQFF. The V gene is TRBV5-1, the J gene TRBJ2-1; 9 nucleotides align to TRBD1. The germline V gene encodes CDR1 SGHRS and CDR2 YFSETQ. The trim removed 6 bases at V and 0 bases at J, leaving 19 bases unmatched. The length of the CDR3 is 20 residues.

This sequence joins TRBV7-2 and TRBJ2-7; 7 nucleotides line up with TRBD1. The V gene end was trimmed by 2 bases and the J gene end by 7 bases; junction bases not matched to a gene: 8. CDR3 length: 14 amino acids. Germline CDR1 reads SGHTA; CDR2 reads FQGNSA. The CDR3 sequence is CASSLSRGQREQYF. The CDR3 DNA reads as TGTGCCAGCAGCTTAAGTAGGGGGCAAAGGGAGCAGTACTTC.

This rearrangement joins TRBV4-2 to TRBJ2-1; D might be TRBD2 (6 bases). Germline V gives CDR1 LGHNA, CDR2 YNFKEQ. This CDR3 is 16 amino acids long. The V end lost 0 bases, the J end lost 3 bases, and 12 bases lay between the germline ends. The DNA for the CDR3 is TGTGCCAGCAGCCAAGATTTGGCGGGGAACTACAATGAGCAGTTCTTC. It specifies CASSQDLAGNYNEQFF.

The sample holds a few counts of this clone. The chain employs TRBV5-8 and TRBJ1-6; possible D gene TRBD1, 6 bases. V dropped 4 bases and J dropped 12 bases, with 14 bases sitting between them. The CDR3 has 13 residues. Germline assignment: CDR1 SGHTS and CDR2 YDEGEE. CDR3 nucleotides: TGTGCCAGCAGCCCAGGACAGACGGGACCCCTCCACTTT. This translates into CASSPGQTGPLHF. The complete variable domain, with remaining parts taken from reference TRBV5-8 and TRBJ1-6, reads EAGVTQSPTHLIKTRGQQATLRCSPISGHTSVYWYQQALGLGLQFLLWYDEGEERNRGNFPPRFSGRQFPNYSSELNVNALELEDSALYLCASSPGQTGPLHFGNGTRLTVT.

About this clone itself: Sequence at one end of the junction differs from germline and may be a read error. CDR3 region: CASSPPGQGKFKIF. The CDR3 region has the DNA TGTGCCAGCTCACCACCGGGACAGGGGAAATTTAAGATCTTC. This chain links TRBV18 with TRBJ2-1; 10 bases are a match to TRBD1. The CDR3 is 14 residues long. In germline, CDR1 is KGHSH, CDR2 LQKENI.

The rearrangement uses TRBV9 and TRBJ2-7; possibly TRBD2 for D (6 bases). This CDR3 has 17 residues. Germline CDR1 is SGDLS and CDR2 is YYNGEE. Trimming left V 5 bases short and J 0 bases short, with 21 bases between. This CDR3 is CASSSGEQWRASYEQYF. The CDR3 DNA sequence: TGTGCCAGCAGTTCGGGAGAACAGTGGAGAGCCTCCTACGAGCAGTACTTC.

This clone was counted a few times. The chain carries TRBV7-2 and TRBJ2-5; a possible D gene is TRBD2 (5 bases). V dropped 3 bases and J dropped 5 bases, with 10 bases sitting between them. The CDR3 covers 13 residues. CDR1 SGHTA and CDR2 FQGNSA come from the germline V gene. The CDR3 DNA is TGTGCCAGCAGCTTTTGGCCGGGGGAGACCCAGTACTTC. Amino acids: CASSFWPGETQYF.

V is TRBV20-1 and J is TRBJ1-1, with D hard to call. Germline V gene sequence: CDR1 DFQATT, CDR2 SNEGSKA (reference sequence). The CDR3 has 11 residues. V lost 5 bases and J lost 0, with 4 bases in between. CDR3 loop: CSAVMNTEAFF. CDR3 bases: TGCAGTGCTGTCATGAACACTGAAGCTTTCTTT.

The CDR3 protein is CASSSARQPQHF. As DNA, the CDR3 is TGTGCCAGCAGTTCAGCGCGTCAGCCCCAGCATTTT. The chain uses TRBV6-6 and TRBJ1-5; no firm D call. Trimming shortened V by 4 bases and J by 6 bases, and 7 bases separated the two germline ends. Per the germline V gene, CDR1 is MNHNY and CDR2 is SVGAGI (reference sequence). CDR3 length: 12 residues.

The chain joins TRBV5-1 to TRBJ1-2; 12 bases align to TRBD1. Germline CDR1 and CDR2: SGHRS and YFSETQ. V trimming: 4 bases; J trimming: 7 bases; junction bases outside the gene matches: 11. The CDR3 covers 16 residues. CDR3 sequence: CASSHSLGQGASGYTF. Written as DNA, the CDR3 is TGCGCCAGCAGCCACTCCTTGGGACAGGGGGCATCTGGCTACACCTTC.

This clone was counted a few times. V and J are TRBV5-8 and TRBJ2-1; TRBD2 is a possible D gene (6 bases). CDR3 length: 16 amino acids. V lost 6 bases and J lost 3, with 19 bases in between. Germline loops: CDR1 SGHTS, CDR2 YDEGEE. The CDR3 sequence is CASTSGWRADYNEQFF. In nucleotides, the CDR3 is TGTGCCAGCACCAGCGGGTGGAGGGCCGACTACAATGAGCAGTTCTTC.

V and J are TRBV10-3 and TRBJ2-7; 10 positions match TRBD2. V lost 3 bases, J lost 4 bases, and 6 bases stayed unmatched. Germline V lookup: CDR1 ENHRY, CDR2 SYGVKD. This CDR3 contains 15 residues. The CDR3 DNA is TGTGCCATCAGTGATCTAGCGGGAGCAAGGTACGAGCAGTACTTC. Residues: CAISDLAGARYEQYF.

The chain couples TRBV29-1 to TRBJ1-1; a possible D gene is TRBD1 (5 bases). This CDR3 is built from 13 residues. V gave up 3 bases and J gave up 4 bases, with 12 bases separating them. CDR1 is SQVTM, CDR2 ANQGSEA, per germline. CDR3 bases: TGCAGCGTTGAGCAGGGAACCGGCACTGAAGCTTTCTTT. Protein product: CSVEQGTGTEAFF.

The gene calls are TRBV30 and TRBJ2-7; D gene uncertain. The V end lost 0 bases, the J end lost 4 bases, and 13 bases lay between the germline ends. Germline CDR1 GTSNPN, CDR2 SVGIG (reference sequence). This CDR3 spans 14 amino acids. This CDR3 reads CAWSVLPSNYEQYF. Here the CDR3 DNA reads TGTGCCTGGAGTGTACTCCCGTCGAATTACGAGCAGTACTTC. Together with reference TRBV30 and TRBJ2-7, the CDR3 gives the full variable domain: SQTIHQWPATLVQPVGSPLSLECTVEGTSNPNLYWYRQAAGRGLQLLFYSVGIGQISSEVPQNLSASRPQDRQFILSSKKLLLSDSGFYLCAWSVLPSNYEQYFGPGTRLTVT.

This chain connects TRBV10-3 to TRBJ1-2; D is undetermined. Trimming left V 2 bases short and J 4 bases short, with 8 bases between. Looked up from germline, CDR1 is ENHRY and CDR2 is SYGVKD. The CDR3 contains 13 residues. CDR3 nucleotide sequence: TGTGCCATCAGTGAGGAGGGTCCCTATGGCTACACCTTC. Protein: CAISEEGPYGYTF.

The chain is built from TRBV5-6 and TRBJ2-7; D possibly corresponds to TRBD1 (5 bases). CDR1 is SGHDT, CDR2 YYEEEE, per germline. The CDR3 is 13 residues long. V shed 4 bases and J shed 2 bases, with 10 bases lying between them. The CDR3 is CASSPADTYEQYF. In nucleotides, the CDR3 is TGTGCCAGCAGCCCCGCGGACACCTACGAGCAGTACTTC. The variable domain in full, completed from reference TRBV5-6 and TRBJ2-7, reads DAGVTQSPTHLIKTRGQQVTLRCSPKSGHDTVSWYQQALGQGPQFIFQYYEEEERQRGNFPDRFSGHQFPNYSSELNVNALLLGDSALYLCASSPADTYEQYFGPGTRLTVT.

The chain combines TRBV13 with TRBJ1-6, with TRBD1 matching over 8 bases. Germline-derived CDR1 and CDR2 are PRHDT and FYEKMQ (reference sequence). V trimming: 5 bases; J trimming: 0 bases; junction bases outside the gene matches: 9. The CDR3 contains 18 residues. CDR3 coding DNA: TGTGCCAGCAGCCCGACTAGGACAGGGAGCTCCTATAATTCACCCCTCCACTTT. Its protein product is CASSPTRTGSSYNSPLHF.

The chain joins TRBV11-2 to TRBJ2-5; D possibly corresponds to TRBD1 (6 bases). CDR3 length: 14 residues. Germline CDR1 and CDR2: SGHAT and FQNNGV. V lost 5 bases and J lost 8, with 18 bases in between. In DNA, the CDR3 is TGTGCCAGCAGCCCAGGGGTTTTGGGAGTAACCCAGTACTTC. As protein: CASSPGVLGVTQYF.

This chain joins TRBV4-1 and TRBJ1-2, with a tentative D call TRBD1 (5 bases). V was shortened by 1 base and J by 3 bases, with 12 bases between the two germline ends. Germline V gives CDR1 MGHRA, CDR2 YSYEKL. The CDR3 extends over 15 amino acids. In DNA form, the CDR3 reads TGCGCCAGCAGCCAAGCCATAGGGGATGACTATGGCTACACCTTC. Translated: CASSQAIGDDYGYTF.

In its sample, this clone was seen a few times. The chain combines TRBV9 with TRBJ2-7; D is possibly TRBD2 (6 bases). The CDR3 contains 13 residues. The ends were cut back, 3 bases at V and 3 bases at J, with 10 bases in the middle. Germline CDR1 SGDLS, CDR2 YYNGEE. The CDR3 nucleotides read TGTGCCAGCAGCGCGGGACTTAACTACGAGCAGTACTTC. Amino acid sequence: CASSAGLNYEQYF.

The V gene is TRBV7-2, the J gene TRBJ2-7; D may be TRBD1 (5 bases). Germline CDR1 SGHTA, CDR2 FQGNSA. The germline V and J ends were trimmed by 0 bases and 1 base, with 10 bases remaining between them. The CDR3 has 15 amino acids. This CDR3 is CASSLAQGFSYEQYF. The CDR3 DNA reads as TGTGCCAGCAGCTTAGCGCAGGGTTTTTCCTACGAGCAGTACTTC. Filled out from reference TRBV7-2 and TRBJ2-7, the complete variable domain reads GAGVSQSPSNKVTEKGKDVELRCDPISGHTALYWYRQSLGQGLEFLIYFQGNSAPDKSGLPSDRFSAERTGGSVSTLTIQRTQQEDSAVYLCASSLAQGFSYEQYFGPGTRLTVT.

This chain joins TRBV12-5 and TRBJ2-1; 10 nucleotides line up with TRBD1. Germline CDR1 LGHNT, CDR2 FRNRAP. V was clipped by 0 bases and J by 8 bases; unmatched bases: 7. This CDR3 is built from 16 residues. CDR3 in DNA: TGTGCTAGTGGTTTGGTTGGTGGACAGGGGGTCTATGAGCAGTTCTTC. Translating it yields CASGLVGGQGVYEQFF.